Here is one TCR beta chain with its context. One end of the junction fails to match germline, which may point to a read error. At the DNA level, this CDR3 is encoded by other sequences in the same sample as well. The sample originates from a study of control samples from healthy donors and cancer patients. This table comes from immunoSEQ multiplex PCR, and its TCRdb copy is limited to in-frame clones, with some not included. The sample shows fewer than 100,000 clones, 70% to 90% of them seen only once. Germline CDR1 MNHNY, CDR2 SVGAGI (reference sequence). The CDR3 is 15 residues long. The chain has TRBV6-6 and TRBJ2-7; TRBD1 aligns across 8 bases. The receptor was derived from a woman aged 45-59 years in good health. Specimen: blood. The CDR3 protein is CASSLDRAISYEQYF. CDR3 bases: TGCGCCAGCAGTTTGGACAGGGCCATCTCCTACGAGCAGTACTTC.